This T cell receptor beta chain was sequenced during a study of cytomegalovirus exposure and HLA in healthy donors. Study-level background: Prior work identified 100 million to 130 million unique TCR beta sequences in roughly 190 million T cells. Whole-study findings and limits: Clonal expansion was found to be greater in HLA-associated TCR beta chains than in equally common others in a later analysis. TCR beta chain V- and J-gene trimming was linked, in a later analysis, to a missense variant in DCLRE1C. The listing of roughly 160 TCR beta chains classed them as cytomegalovirus-associated.

The PCR contained 60 Vbeta and 13 Jbeta primers. Repertoires were generated with immunoSEQ multiplex PCR, while TCRdb's copy carries only in-frame clones and drops some. Counted here are roughly 190,000 clones, under 85% occurring once; the ten biggest clones make up about a tenth. On this clone: The antigen is undetermined.

The sample taken for sequencing was PBMCs. This TCR derives from a woman aged 45-65 years in good health and CMV-seropositive.

CDR3 nucleotides: TGTGCCAGCACGCCCCGGAGAAGCTCCTACAATGAGCAGTTCTTC. It yields the protein CASTPRRSSYNEQFF. V gene TRBV6-1 combines with J gene TRBJ2-1; D gene uncertain. CDR3 length: 15 residues. In germline, CDR1 is MNHNS, CDR2 SASEGT. V was cut by 7 bases and J by 0 bases, with 13 bases left in between.